This T cell receptor beta chain was found in a study of T cell changes during pregnancy in multiple sclerosis. Generated by immunoSEQ multiplex PCR, the TCRdb table keeps only in-frame clones and is missing some. The sample has tens of thousands of clones, almost 95% seen once. Per the germline V gene, CDR1 is SNHLY and CDR2 is FYNNEI. V lost 0 bases, J lost 7 bases, and 9 bases lay in between. The CDR3 totals 13 residues. This clone was seen once. The source is a female donor with multiple sclerosis, enrolled in a pregnancy study. The chain links TRBV2 to TRBJ1-2; D not resolved. Specimen: CD4+ T cells from peripheral blood mononuclear cells, collected after pregnancy. The CDR3 bases are TGTGCCAGCAGTGAAGCCCCGAGGGCTGGCTACACCTTC. Protein sequence: CASSEAPRAGYTF.